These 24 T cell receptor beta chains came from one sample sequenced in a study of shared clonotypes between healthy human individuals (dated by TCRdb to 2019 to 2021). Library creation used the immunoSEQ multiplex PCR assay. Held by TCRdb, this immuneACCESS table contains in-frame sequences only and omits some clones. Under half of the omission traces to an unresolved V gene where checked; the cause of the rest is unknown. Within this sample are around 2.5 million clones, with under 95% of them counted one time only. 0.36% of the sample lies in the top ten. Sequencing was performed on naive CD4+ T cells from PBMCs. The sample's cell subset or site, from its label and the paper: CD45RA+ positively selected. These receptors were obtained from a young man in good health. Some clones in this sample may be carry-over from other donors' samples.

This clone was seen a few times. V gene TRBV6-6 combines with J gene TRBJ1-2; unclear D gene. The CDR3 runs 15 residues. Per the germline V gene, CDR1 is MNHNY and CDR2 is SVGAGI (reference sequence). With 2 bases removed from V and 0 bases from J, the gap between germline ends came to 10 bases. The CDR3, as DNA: TGTGCCAGCAGTTACGAAGGCAGAGCTAACTATGGCTACACCTTC. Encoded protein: CASSYEGRANYGYTF.

The CDR3 here is CASSFYRGYGYTF. Written as DNA, the CDR3 is TGTGCCAGCAGCTTTTACAGGGGCTATGGCTACACCTTC. The chain recombines TRBV7-3 with TRBJ1-2, with 7 nucleotides matching TRBD1. The ends lost 3 bases at V and 4 bases at J; junction bases unmatched: 2. In germline, CDR1 is SGHTA, CDR2 FQGTGA. This CDR3 is 13 amino acids long. The complete variable domain, with remaining parts taken from reference TRBV7-3 and TRBJ1-2, reads GAGVSQTPSNKVTEKGKYVELRCDPISGHTALYWYRQSLGQGPEFLIYFQGTGAADDSGLPNDRFFAVRPEGSVSTLKIQRTERGDSAVYLCASSFYRGYGYTFGSGTRLTVV.

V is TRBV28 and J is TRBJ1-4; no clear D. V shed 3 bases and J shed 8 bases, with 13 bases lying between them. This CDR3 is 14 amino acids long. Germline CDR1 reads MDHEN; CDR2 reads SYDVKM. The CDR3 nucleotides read TGTGCCAGCAGTTTCCAGGTGAGGAGCGAAAAACTGTTTTTT. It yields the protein CASSFQVRSEKLFF.

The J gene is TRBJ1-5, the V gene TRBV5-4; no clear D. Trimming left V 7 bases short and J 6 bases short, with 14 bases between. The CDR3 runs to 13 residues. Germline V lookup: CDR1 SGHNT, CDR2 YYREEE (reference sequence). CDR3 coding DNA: TGTGCCAGCGCCCCCCAGCAGCGTCAGCCCCAGCATTTT. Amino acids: CASAPQQRQPQHF.

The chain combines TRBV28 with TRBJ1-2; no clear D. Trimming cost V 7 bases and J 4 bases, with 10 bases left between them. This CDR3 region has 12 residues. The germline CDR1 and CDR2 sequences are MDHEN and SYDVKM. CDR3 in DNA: TGTGCCAGCATCGACAACTTCTATGGCTACACCTTC. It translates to CASIDNFYGYTF.

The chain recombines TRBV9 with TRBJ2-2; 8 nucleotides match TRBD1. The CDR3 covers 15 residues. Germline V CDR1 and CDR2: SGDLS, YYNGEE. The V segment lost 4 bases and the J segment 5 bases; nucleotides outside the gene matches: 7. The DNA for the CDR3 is TGTGCCAGCAGCCTGGGACAGGCCGGAACCGGGGAGCTGTTTTTT. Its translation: CASSLGQAGTGELFF.

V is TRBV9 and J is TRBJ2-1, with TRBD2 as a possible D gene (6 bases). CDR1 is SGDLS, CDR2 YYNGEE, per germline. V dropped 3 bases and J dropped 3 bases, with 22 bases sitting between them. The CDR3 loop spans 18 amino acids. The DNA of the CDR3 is TGTGCCAGCAGCGCCCTAGGAAACCGGGACTCCCTCTACAATGAGCAGTTCTTC. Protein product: CASSALGNRDSLYNEQFF.

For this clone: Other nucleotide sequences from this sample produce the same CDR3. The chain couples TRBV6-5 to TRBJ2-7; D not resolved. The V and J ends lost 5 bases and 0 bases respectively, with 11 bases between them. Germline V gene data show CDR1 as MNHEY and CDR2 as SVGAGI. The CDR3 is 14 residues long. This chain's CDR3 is CASSTPGSSYEQYF. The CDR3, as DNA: TGTGCCAGCAGTACCCCCGGATCCTCCTACGAGCAGTACTTC.

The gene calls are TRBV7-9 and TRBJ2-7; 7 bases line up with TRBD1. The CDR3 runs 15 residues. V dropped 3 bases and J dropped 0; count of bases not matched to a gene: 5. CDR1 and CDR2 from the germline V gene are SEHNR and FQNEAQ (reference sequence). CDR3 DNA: TGTGCCAGCAGCTTTCGGGGACAGAGCTCCTACGAGCAGTACTTC. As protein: CASSFRGQSSYEQYF.

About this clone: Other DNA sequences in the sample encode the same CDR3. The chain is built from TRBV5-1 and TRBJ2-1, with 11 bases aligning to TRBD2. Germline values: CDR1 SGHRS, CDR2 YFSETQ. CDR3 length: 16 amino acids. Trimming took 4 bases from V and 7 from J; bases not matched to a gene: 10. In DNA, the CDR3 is TGCGCCAGCAGCCTGGAAGGTAGCGGGAGGGGAAATGAGCAGTTCTTC. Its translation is CASSLEGSGRGNEQFF.

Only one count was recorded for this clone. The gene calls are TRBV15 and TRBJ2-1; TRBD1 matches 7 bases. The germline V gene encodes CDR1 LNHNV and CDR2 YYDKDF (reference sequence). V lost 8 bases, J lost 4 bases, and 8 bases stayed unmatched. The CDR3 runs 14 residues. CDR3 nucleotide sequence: TGTGCCACCGCCCTGGGGACAGATTACAATGAGCAGTTCTTC. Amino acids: CATALGTDYNEQFF.

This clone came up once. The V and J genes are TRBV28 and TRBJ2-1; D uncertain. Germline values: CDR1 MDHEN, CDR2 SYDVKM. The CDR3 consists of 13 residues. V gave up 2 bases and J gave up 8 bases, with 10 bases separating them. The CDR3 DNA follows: TGTGCCAGCAGTTTAGTCCCCCACGATGAGCAGTTCTTC. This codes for CASSLVPHDEQFF.

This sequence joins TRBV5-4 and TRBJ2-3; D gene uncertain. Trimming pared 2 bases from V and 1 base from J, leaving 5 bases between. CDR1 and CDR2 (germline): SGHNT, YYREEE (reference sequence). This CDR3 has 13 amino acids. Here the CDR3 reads CASSFPRTDTQYF. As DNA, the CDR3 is TGTGCCAGCAGCTTTCCCCGCACAGATACGCAGTATTTT.

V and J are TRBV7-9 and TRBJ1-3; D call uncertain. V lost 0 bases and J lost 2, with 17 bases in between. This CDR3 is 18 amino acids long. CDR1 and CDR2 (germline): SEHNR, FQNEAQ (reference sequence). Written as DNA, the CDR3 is TGTGCCAGCAGCTTAGCGTTAGCAAGAGCAAACCCTGGAAACACCATATATTTT. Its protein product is CASSLALARANPGNTIYF.

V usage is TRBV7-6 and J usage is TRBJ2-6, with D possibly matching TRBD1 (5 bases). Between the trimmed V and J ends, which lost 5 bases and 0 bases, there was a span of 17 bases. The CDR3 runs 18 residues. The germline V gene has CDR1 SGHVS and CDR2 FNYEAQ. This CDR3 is CASSPSWGASSGANVLTF. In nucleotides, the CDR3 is TGTGCCAGCAGCCCGTCGTGGGGCGCCAGCTCTGGGGCCAACGTCCTGACTTTC.

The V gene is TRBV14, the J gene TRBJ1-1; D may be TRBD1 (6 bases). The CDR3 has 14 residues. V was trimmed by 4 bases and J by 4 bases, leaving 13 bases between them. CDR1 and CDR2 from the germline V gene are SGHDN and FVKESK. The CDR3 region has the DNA TGTGCCAGCAGCCGGCAGGGGATGGCCACTGAAGCTTTCTTT. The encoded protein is CASSRQGMATEAFF.

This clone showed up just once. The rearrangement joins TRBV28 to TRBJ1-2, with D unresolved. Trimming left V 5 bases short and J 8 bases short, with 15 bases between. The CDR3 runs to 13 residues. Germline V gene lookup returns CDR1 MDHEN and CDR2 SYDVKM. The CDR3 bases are TGTGCCAGCAGTACGGGCGTTCCGGAGGGCTACACCTTC. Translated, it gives CASSTGVPEGYTF.

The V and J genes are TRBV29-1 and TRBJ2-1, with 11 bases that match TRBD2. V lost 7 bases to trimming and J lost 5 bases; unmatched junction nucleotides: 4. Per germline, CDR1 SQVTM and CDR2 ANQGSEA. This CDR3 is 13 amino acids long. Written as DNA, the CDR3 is TGCAGCGGAACTAGCGGGAGTAACAATGAGCAGTTCTTC. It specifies CSGTSGSNNEQFF.

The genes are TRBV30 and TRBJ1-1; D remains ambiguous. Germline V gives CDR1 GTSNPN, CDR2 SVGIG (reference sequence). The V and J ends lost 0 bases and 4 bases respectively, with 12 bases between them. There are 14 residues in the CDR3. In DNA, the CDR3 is TGTGCCTGGAGTGTAAGGAGGGCAGCCACTGAAGCTTTCTTT. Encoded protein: CAWSVRRAATEAFF.

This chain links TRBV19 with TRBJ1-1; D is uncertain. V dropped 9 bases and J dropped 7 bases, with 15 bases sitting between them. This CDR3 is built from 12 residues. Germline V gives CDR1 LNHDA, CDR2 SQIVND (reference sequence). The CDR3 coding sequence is TGTGCCAGCACACAGCACGACCGTGAAGCTTTCTTT. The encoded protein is CASTQHDREAFF.

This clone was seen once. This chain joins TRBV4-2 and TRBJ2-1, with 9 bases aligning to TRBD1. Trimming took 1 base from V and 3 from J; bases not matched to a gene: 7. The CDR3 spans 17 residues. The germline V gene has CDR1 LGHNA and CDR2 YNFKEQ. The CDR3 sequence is CASSQGPDRGSYNEQFF. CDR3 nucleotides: TGTGCCAGCAGCCAAGGCCCGGACAGGGGAAGCTACAATGAGCAGTTCTTC.

CDR3 nucleotides: TGTGCCAGCAGCTTACGCTACGGCGCTAGCACAGATACGCAGTATTTT. Translated: CASSLRYGASTDTQYF. The rearrangement uses TRBV11-2 and TRBJ2-3; D is ambiguous. V dropped 2 bases and J dropped 0 bases, with 12 bases sitting between them. Germline V gives CDR1 SGHAT, CDR2 FQNNGV. This CDR3 is built from 16 residues.

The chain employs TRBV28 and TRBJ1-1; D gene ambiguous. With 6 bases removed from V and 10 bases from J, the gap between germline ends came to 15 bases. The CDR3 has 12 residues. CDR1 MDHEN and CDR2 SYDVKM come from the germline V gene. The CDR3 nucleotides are TGTGCCAGCAGCGAACCACCCGGAGGAGCTTTCTTT. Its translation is CASSEPPGGAFF.

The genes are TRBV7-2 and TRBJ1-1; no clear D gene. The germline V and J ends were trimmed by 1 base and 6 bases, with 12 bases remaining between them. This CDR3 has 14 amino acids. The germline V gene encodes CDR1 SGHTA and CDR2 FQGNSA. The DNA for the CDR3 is TGTGCCAGCAGCTTAGTACGGGGAATCGCTGAAGCTTTCTTT. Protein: CASSLVRGIAEAFF.